The present T cell receptor (beta chain) was sequenced within a study of CD8+CD57+ T cells in acquired aplastic anemia. The CDR3 spans 15 residues. V was trimmed by 4 bases and J by 1 base, leaving 12 bases between them. The germline CDR1 and CDR2 sequences are SNHLY and FYNNEI. The sample holds a few counts of this clonotype. Patients picked for sequencing had shown CD8+CD57+ cell expansion detected by flow cytometry. It was genomic DNA that served as the template for profiling TCR beta VDJ and CDR3. TCRdb reprocessed the reads with MiXCR, giving one entry per CDR3 protein. The sample carries about 290,000 distinct CDR3 sequences, approximately 60% recorded once.

The receptor was derived from a human donor with aplastic anemia. The V call is TRBV2, the J call TRBJ2-3; unclear D gene. Sequenced: sorted CD4+, CD8+, or CD8+CD57+ T cells (not recorded which) from PBMCs. CDR3 sequence: CASSAYLTRTDTQYF. CDR3 DNA: TGTGCCAGCAGTGCCTACCTGACTCGCACAGATACGCAGTATTTT.